This T cell receptor beta chain was sequenced in a study of human T cells and chemical hapten exposure. Study-level background: Across its roughly 23 weeks, the study gave patients weekly diphenylcyclopropenone doses to the scalp. Whole-study results and caveats: Compared with pre-sensitization or healthy control sets, expanded TCRs clustered more.

TCRdb processed the RACE reads anew with MiXCR; each CDR3 protein has one entry. The sample contains about 140,000 distinct CDR3 sequences, 10% to 15% of which appear only once. Details on this clonotype: The target antigen is unknown.

Indicated time point: patch test 2, 6 weeks after DPC sensitization. The treatment here: therapeutic diphenylcyclopropenone sensitization with weekly scalp DPC. The drawing of blood occurred before each patch test was applied. Per the germline V gene, CDR1 is SNHLY and CDR2 is FYNNEI. V shed 6 bases, J shed 4 bases, and the junction held 8 bases outside the gene matches. The CDR3 loop spans 14 amino acids. The sample consisted of whole blood, taken in connection with sensitization to the hapten diphenylcyclopropenone (DPC). The TCR comes from a woman aged 45-65 years with alopecia areata. Some clones in this sample may be carry-over from other donors' samples. This chain joins TRBV2 and TRBJ2-7; 8 bases match TRBD1. The CDR3 reads CASRTQGAGYEQYF. The CDR3 nucleotides read TGTGCCAGCAGAACGCAGGGGGCGGGTTACGAGCAGTACTTC.